This section outlines one T cell receptor (beta chain) sequence together with its context. The entry originates in a study of blood T cell repertoires in COVID-19. TCRdb keeps only in-frame clones here, not all; method: immunoSEQ multiplex PCR. The profile shows around 260,000 clones, 86% of them singletons. The V end lost 6 bases, the J end lost 11 bases, and 19 bases lay between the germline ends. From germline, CDR1 is MNHNY and CDR2 SVGAGI (reference sequence). This CDR3 is built from 13 residues. The chain joins TRBV6-6 to TRBJ1-1, with a possible D match to TRBD1 (6 bases). What was sequenced was peripheral blood. This clonotype was obtained from a woman younger than 45 with active or convalescent COVID-19. As DNA, the CDR3 is TGTGCCAGCAGGATTGCACAGGGTACTTCGGCTTTCTTT. Encoded protein: CASRIAQGTSAFF.